This T cell receptor (beta chain) originates from a study of blood T cell repertoires in COVID-19. In the study overall: In each case, the material was cDNA or gDNA derived from T cells, B-cell-depleted T cells, or PBMCs.

How the authors handled the data: Amplification of reference gene primers was used by the study to estimate nucleated cell counts. Profiled with immunoSEQ multiplex PCR; TCRdb holds only in-frame clones, not every one. The V and J calls and clone size are taken from that table; D and trimming were inferred from the DNA. The sample yields hundreds of thousands of clones, around 87% seen once. CDR1 is MNHNS, CDR2 SASEGT, per germline. V gave up 2 bases and J gave up 8 bases, with 15 bases separating them. CDR3 length equals 15 residues. Material: peripheral blood. The sequence derives from a man between 60 and 75 years old with acute or convalescent COVID-19. The genes are TRBV6-1 and TRBJ1-4, with D possibly TRBD1 on 5 matching bases. This chain's CDR3 is CASSELAGRREKLFF. The CDR3 DNA follows: TGTGCCAGCAGTGAATTGGCAGGGAGGCGGGAAAAACTGTTTTTT.